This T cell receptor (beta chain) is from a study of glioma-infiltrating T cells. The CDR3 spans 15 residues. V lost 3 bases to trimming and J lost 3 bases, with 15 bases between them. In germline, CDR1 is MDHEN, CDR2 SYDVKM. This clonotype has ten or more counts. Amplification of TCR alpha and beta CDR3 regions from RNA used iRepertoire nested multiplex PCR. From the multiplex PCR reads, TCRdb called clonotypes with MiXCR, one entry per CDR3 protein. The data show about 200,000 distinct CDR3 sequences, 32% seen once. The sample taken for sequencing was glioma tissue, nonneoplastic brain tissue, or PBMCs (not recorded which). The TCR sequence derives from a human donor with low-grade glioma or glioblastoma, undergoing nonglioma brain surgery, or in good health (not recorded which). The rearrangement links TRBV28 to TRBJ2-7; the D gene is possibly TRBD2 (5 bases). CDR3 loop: CASSFSGFSLYEQYF. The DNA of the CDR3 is TGTGCCAGCAGTTTCAGCGGATTCTCCCTCTACGAGCAGTACTTC.